What follows describes a single T cell receptor (beta chain). This sample was included in a study of early T cells in non-severe SARS-CoV-2 infection. TCRdb re-called the 5' RACE reads with MiXCR, one entry per CDR3 protein. Counted here are around 47,000 distinct CDR3 sequences, more than 9.5% occurring once; the ten biggest clones make up 13%. V lost 0 bases to trimming and J lost 4 bases, with 15 bases between them. There are 16 residues in the CDR3. Per germline, CDR1 MGHRA and CDR2 YSYEKL. V usage is TRBV4-1 and J usage is TRBJ2-5, with TRBD1 as a possible D gene (5 bases). The sequence was collected from an adult who was a healthcare worker with PCR-confirmed SARS-CoV-2 infection or an uninfected control (not recorded which). The sequenced sample was whole blood. CDR3 region: CASSQDMGRVGETQYF. As DNA, the CDR3 is TGCGCCAGCAGCCAAGATATGGGCAGGGTGGGAGAGACCCAGTACTTC.